This T cell receptor beta chain originates from a study of shared clonotypes between healthy human individuals. Study overall: Sampling drew on donors who were two women and a few men aged 18 to 49. A donor's plate count was three for CD4 naive and three for CD4 memory; CD8 naive had two and CD8 memory one.

Overall study results and limits: Clonotypes not shared had lower generation probabilities than those common to all four donors.

Partitioning of CD4+ cells yielded a CD45RA+ naive subset and a CD45RA-negative memory subset. Here immunoSEQ multiplex PCR was the method, and the copy in TCRdb shows in-frame clones only, minus some. The sample shows 950,000 to 1,300,000 clones, about 76% of them seen only once. This clone was observed once. Its target is unknown. In germline, CDR1 is SQVTM, CDR2 ANQGSEA. Trimming shortened V by 6 bases and J by 6 bases, and 18 bases separated the two germline ends. This CDR3 is built from 13 residues. The TCR sequence derives from a man younger than 35 in good health. Sequenced material: memory CD4+ T cells sorted from blood. Subset noted: CD45RA-negative fraction. V and J are TRBV29-1 and TRBJ2-7; possibly TRBD2 for D (6 bases). DNA of the CDR3: TGCAGCGTCCCGGTGGGGGGAAAAAGCGAGCAGTACTTC. Translating it yields CSVPVGGKSEQYF.